The 7 T cell receptor beta chains below come from one sample, sequenced in a study of tumor-infiltrating lymphocytes in oesophageal squamous cell carcinoma. TCRdb recomputed calls from the PCR reads with MiXCR, one row per CDR3 protein. The sample lists about 16,000 distinct CDR3 sequences, 35% to 50% occurring once. The specimen was esophageal tumor tissue. Receptors were obtained from a male donor with esophageal squamous cell carcinoma.

By its share, this clonotype is medium-sized. The CDR3 here is CASSLGLAGGNEQYF. In nucleotides, the CDR3 is TGTGCCAGCAGCCTGGGACTAGCGGGAGGAAACGAGCAGTACTTC. The genes are TRBV12-3 or TRBV12-4 and TRBJ2-7, with TRBD2 identical over 15 bases. CDR3 length: 15 residues. Trimming took 6 bases from V and 5 from J; bases not matched to a gene: 5.

This clonotype was counted between two and nine times. CDR3 in amino acids: CASRLRGDSYEQYF. CDR3 nucleotide sequence: TGTGCCAGCAGATTAAGGGGGGACTCCTACGAGCAGTACTTC. The rearrangement joins TRBV7-9 to TRBJ2-1; D possibly matches TRBD1 or TRBD2 (6 bases each). The tail of the sequence fits TRBJ2-7 better, so the J call may be wrong. CDR3 length: 14 amino acids. CDR1 is SEHNR, CDR2 FQNEAQ, per germline (reference sequence).

The gene calls are TRBV12-3 or TRBV12-4 and TRBJ2-6; a weak D match, TRBD1 (6 bases). This CDR3 contains 18 residues. V was shortened by 3 bases and J by 2 bases, with 17 bases between the two germline ends. The CDR3 region is CASSFPGAMDAGANVLTF. CDR3 in DNA: TGTGCCAGCAGTTTTCCAGGGGCCATGGATGCTGGGGCCAACGTCCTGACTTTC.

This clonotype was recorded at least ten times. The chain has TRBV5-1 and TRBJ1-2; 9 bases are a match to TRBD1. V was clipped by 4 bases and J by 4 bases; unmatched bases: 8. In germline, CDR1 is SGHRS, CDR2 YFSETQ. CDR3 length: 15 amino acids. CDR3 nucleotides: TGCGCCAGCAGCGCAGGACAGGGGACCGTCTATGGCTACACCTTC. This codes for CASSAGQGTVYGYTF.

In the case of this clonotype: A much more abundant neighbour one base away suggests this may be a read error. The chain is built from TRBV5-1 and TRBJ2-3; 9 nucleotides align to TRBD1. TRBJ2-1 matches the DNA end more closely, so the J call is doubtful. This CDR3 is built from 16 residues. Germline V gene lookup returns CDR1 SGHRS and CDR2 YFSETQ. The CDR3 nucleotides read TGCGCCAGCAGCTTGGGTCCGGGACAGGGTAGTTACGAGCAGTTCTTC. It translates to CASSLGPGQGSYEQFF.

This sequence joins TRBV7-2 and TRBJ2-4, with D uncertain. The DNA matches TRBJ2-1 better at its end, which makes the J call doubtful. Germline lookup yields CDR1 SGHTA and CDR2 FQGNSA. The CDR3 extends over 15 amino acids. The CDR3 DNA follows: TGTGCCAGCAGCTTATCGGGCCAATACGGGAATGAGCAGTTCTTC. Amino acid sequence: CASSLSGQYGNEQFF.

For this clonotype: The CDR3 carries no conserved terminal phenylalanine or tryptophan, so it likely arises from a read error. The DNA is left out, because the CDR3 cannot be placed on it with certainty; the CDR3 is given as TCRdb lists it. Here the CDR3 reads CASSLARSGSPTYEQYFGN. This chain joins TRBV7-6 and TRBJ2-3; the table's TRBD1 call for D was not verified on the DNA. The CDR3 spans 19 amino acids, including both terminal residues. CDR1 and CDR2 from the germline V gene are SGHVS and FNYEAQ.